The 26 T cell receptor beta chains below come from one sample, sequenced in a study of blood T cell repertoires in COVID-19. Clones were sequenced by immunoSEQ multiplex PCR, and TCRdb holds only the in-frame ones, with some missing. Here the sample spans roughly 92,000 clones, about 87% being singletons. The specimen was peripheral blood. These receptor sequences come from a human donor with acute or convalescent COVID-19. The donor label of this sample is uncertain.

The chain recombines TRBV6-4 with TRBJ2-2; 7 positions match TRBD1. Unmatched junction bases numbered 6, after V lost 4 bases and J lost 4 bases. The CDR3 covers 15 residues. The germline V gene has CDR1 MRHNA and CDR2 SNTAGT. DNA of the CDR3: TGTGCCAGCAGTGTTAATCGACAGGGCACCGGGGAGCTGTTTTTT. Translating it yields CASSVNRQGTGELFF.

CDR3 residues: CASKSGGNTIYF. In DNA, the CDR3 is TGTGCCAGCAAGAGCGGCGGAAACACCATATATTTT. This sequence joins TRBV9 and TRBJ1-3; D is undetermined. V lost 6 bases and J lost 4, with 8 bases in between. CDR3 length: 12 residues. Germline values: CDR1 SGDLS, CDR2 YYNGEE.

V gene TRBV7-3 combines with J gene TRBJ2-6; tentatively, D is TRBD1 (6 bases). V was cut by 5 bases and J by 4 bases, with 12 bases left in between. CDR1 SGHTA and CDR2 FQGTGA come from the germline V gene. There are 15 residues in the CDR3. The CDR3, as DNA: TGTGCCAGCAGCCGTGGGGGCGCCGGGGCCAACGTCCTGACTTTC. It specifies CASSRGGAGANVLTF.

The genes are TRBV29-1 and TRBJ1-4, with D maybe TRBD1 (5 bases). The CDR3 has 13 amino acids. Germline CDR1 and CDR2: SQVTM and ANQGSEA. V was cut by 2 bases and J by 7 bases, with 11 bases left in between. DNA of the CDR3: TGCAGCGTTGAATTAGGGAGGGGTGAAAAACTGTTTTTT. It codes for CSVELGRGEKLFF.

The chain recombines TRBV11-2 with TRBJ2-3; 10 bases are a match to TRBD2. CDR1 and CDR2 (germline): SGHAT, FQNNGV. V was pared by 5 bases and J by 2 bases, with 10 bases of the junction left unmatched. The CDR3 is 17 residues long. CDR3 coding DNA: TGTGCCAGCAGCAGGAAGGTAGCGGGGGGATTCACAGATACGCAGTATTTT. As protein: CASSRKVAGGFTDTQYF.

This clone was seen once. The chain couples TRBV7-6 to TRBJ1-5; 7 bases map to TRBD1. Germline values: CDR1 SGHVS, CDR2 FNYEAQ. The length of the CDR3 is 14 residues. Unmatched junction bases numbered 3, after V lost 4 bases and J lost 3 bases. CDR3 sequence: CASSSGTVNQPQHF. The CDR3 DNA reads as TGTGCCAGCAGCTCCGGGACAGTCAATCAGCCCCAGCATTTT.

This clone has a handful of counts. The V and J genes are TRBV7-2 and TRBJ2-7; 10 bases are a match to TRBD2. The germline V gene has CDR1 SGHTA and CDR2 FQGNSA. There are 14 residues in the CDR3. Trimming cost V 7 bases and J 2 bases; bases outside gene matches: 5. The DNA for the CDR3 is TGTGCCAGCACCCCCACTAGCGGGGCCTACGAGCAGTACTTC. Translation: CASTPTSGAYEQYF.

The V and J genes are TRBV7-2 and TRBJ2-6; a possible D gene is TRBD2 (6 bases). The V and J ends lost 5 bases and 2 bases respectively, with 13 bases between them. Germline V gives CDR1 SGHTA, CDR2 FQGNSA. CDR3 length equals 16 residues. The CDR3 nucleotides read TGTGCCAGCAGCGGGGGGATCGGTGCTGGGGCCAACGTCCTGACTTTC. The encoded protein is CASSGGIGAGANVLTF.

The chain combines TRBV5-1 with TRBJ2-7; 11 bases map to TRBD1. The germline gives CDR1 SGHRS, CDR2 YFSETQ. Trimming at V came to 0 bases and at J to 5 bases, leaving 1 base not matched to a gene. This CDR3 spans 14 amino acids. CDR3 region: CASSLGTGGHEQYF. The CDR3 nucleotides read TGCGCCAGCAGCTTGGGGACAGGGGGCCACGAGCAGTACTTC.

The CDR3 sequence: CASRDRGNTEAFF. DNA of the CDR3: TGTGCCAGCCGGGACAGGGGGAACACTGAAGCTTTCTTT. The chain uses TRBV19 and TRBJ1-1; 10 bases are a match to TRBD1. This CDR3 has 13 amino acids. V trimming: 9 bases; J trimming: 1 base; junction bases outside the gene matches: 2. CDR1 and CDR2 from the germline V gene are LNHDA and SQIVND (reference sequence).

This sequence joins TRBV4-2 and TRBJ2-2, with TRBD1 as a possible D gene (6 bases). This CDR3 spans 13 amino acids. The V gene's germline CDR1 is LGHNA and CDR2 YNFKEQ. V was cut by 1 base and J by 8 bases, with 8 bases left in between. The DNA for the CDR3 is TGTGCCAGCAGCCAAGTGACAGGTGGGGAGCTGTTTTTT. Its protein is CASSQVTGGELFF.

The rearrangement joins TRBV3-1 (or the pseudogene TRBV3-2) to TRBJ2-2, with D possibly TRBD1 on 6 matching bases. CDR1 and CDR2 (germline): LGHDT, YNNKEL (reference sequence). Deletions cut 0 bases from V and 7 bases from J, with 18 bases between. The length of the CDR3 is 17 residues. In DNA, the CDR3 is TGTGCCAGCAGCCAAGATAAAAGGCCAGGGGCCGTCGGGGAGCTGTTTTTT. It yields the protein CASSQDKRPGAVGELFF.

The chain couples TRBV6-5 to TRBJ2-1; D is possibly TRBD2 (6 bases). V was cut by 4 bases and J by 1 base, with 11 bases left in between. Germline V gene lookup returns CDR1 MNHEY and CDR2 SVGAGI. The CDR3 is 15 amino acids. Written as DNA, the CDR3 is TGTGCCAGCAGTTTTCGCGGGGCTTCCTACAATGAGCAGTTCTTC. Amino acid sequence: CASSFRGASYNEQFF.

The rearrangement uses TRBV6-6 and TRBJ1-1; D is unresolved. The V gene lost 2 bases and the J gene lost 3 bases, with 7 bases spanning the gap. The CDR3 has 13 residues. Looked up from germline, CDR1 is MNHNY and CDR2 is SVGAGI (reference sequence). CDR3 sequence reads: CASSYQEDTEAFF. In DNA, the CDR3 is TGTGCCAGCAGTTACCAGGAGGACACTGAAGCTTTCTTT.

The CDR3 DNA reads TGTGCCAGCAACGCGGGGGCAGTTAACTATGGCTACACCTTC. Its translation: CASNAGAVNYGYTF. The rearrangement joins TRBV9 to TRBJ1-2; the D gene is possibly TRBD1 (6 bases). CDR3 length: 14 amino acids. CDR1 SGDLS and CDR2 YYNGEE come from the germline V gene. The germline V and J ends were trimmed by 6 bases and 1 base, with 13 bases remaining between them.

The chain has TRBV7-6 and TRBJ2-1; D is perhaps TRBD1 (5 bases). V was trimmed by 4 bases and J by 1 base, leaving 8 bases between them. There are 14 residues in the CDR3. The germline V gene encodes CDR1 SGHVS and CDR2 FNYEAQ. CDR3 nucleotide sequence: TGTGCCAGCAGCTCGCAGGGTTCCTACAATGAGCAGTTCTTC. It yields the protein CASSSQGSYNEQFF. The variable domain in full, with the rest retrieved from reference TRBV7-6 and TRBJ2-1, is GAGVSQSPRYKVTKRGQDVALRCDPISGHVSLYWYRQALGQGPEFLTYFNYEAQQDKSGLPNDRFSAERPEGSISTLTIQRTEQRDSAMYRCASSSQGSYNEQFFGPGTRLTVL.

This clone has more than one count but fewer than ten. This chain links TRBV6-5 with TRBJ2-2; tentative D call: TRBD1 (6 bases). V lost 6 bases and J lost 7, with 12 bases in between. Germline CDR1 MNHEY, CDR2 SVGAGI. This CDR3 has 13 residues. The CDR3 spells CASSTTGYGELFF. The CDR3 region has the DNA TGTGCCAGCAGCACGACAGGCTACGGGGAGCTGTTTTTT.

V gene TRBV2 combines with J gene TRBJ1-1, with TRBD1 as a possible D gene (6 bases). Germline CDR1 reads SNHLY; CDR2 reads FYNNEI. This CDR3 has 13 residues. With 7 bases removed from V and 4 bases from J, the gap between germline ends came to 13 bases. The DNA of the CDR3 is TGTGCCAGCAAGGGGGGGGGATTCACTGAAGCTTTCTTT. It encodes CASKGGGFTEAFF.

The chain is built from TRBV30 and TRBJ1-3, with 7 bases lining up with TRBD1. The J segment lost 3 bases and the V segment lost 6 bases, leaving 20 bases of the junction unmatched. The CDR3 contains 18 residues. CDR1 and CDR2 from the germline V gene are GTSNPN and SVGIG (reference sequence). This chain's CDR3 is CACKRRQGRSSVGNTIYF. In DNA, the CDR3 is TGTGCCTGCAAACGTAGACAGGGTAGAAGTTCAGTTGGAAACACCATATATTTT. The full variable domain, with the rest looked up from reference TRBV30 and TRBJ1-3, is SQTIHQWPATLVQPVGSPLSLECTVEGTSNPNLYWYRQAAGRGLQLLFYSVGIGQISSEVPQNLSASRPQDRQFILSSKKLLLSDSGFYLCACKRRQGRSSVGNTIYFGEGSWLTVV.

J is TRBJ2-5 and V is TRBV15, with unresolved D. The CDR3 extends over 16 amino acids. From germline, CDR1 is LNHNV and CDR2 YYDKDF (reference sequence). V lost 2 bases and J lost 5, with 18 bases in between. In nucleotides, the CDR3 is TGTGCCACCAGCAGATCCCCACAAAAAGCGTTGGAGACCCAGTACTTC. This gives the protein CATSRSPQKALETQYF. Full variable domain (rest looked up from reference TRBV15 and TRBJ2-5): DAMVIQNPRYQVTQFGKPVTLSCSQTLNHNVMYWYQQKSSQAPKLLFHYYDKDFNNEADTPDNFQSRRPNTSFCFLDIRSPGLGDTAMYLCATSRSPQKALETQYFGPGTRLLVL.

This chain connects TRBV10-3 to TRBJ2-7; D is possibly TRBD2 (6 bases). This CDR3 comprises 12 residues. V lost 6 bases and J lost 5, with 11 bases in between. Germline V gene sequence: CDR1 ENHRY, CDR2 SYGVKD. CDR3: CAIRGPGDEQYF. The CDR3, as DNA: TGTGCCATCAGGGGACCGGGGGACGAGCAGTACTTC.

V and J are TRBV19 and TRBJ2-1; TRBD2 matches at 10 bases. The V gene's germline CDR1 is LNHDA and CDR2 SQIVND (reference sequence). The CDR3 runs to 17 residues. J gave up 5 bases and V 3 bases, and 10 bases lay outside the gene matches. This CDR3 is CASSMSSGGARNNEQFF. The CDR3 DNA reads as TGTGCCAGTAGTATGTCTAGCGGGGGTGCGCGGAACAATGAGCAGTTCTTC. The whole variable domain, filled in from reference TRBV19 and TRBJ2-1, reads DGGITQSPKYLFRKEGQNVTLSCEQNLNHDAMYWYRQDPGQGLRLIYYSQIVNDFQKGDIAEGYSVSREKKESFPLTVTSAQKNPTAFYLCASSMSSGGARNNEQFFGPGTRLTVL.

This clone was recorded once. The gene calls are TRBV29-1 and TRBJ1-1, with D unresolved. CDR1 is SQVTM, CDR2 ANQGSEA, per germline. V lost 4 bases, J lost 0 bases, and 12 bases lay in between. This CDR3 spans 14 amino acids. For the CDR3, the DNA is TGCAGCGTTGTTGGCAGACTAATGAACACTGAAGCTTTCTTT. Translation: CSVVGRLMNTEAFF.

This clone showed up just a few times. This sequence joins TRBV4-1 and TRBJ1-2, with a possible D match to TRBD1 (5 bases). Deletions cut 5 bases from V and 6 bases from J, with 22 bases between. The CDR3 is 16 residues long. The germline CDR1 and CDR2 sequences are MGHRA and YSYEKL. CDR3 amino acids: CASSSAGGLLGDGYTF. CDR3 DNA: TGCGCCAGCAGCTCGGCCGGGGGACTCCTCGGTGATGGCTACACCTTC.

The CDR3 here is CASSPGLAGAPYQETQYF. The CDR3 region has the DNA TGTGCCAGCAGTCCCGGACTAGCGGGGGCACCGTACCAAGAGACCCAGTACTTC. This chain links TRBV6-6 with TRBJ2-5; 13 bases line up with TRBD2. This CDR3 spans 18 amino acids. Losses at the gene ends were 5 bases for V and 0 bases for J; bases not matched to a gene: 9. The germline V gene encodes CDR1 MNHNY and CDR2 SVGAGI (reference sequence).

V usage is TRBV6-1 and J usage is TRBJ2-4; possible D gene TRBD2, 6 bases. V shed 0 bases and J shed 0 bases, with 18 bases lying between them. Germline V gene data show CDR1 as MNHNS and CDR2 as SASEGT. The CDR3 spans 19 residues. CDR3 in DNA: TGTGCCAGCAGTGAAGCGCCCGGGGGACCGCCTGAAGCCAAAAACATTCAGTACTTC. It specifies CASSEAPGGPPEAKNIQYF.